This TCR beta chain was sequenced in a study of breast tumors, draining lymph nodes, adjacent tissues. Whole-study findings and limits: Tumor and nontumor repertoires were significantly more similar in luminal-like than in basal-like breast cancer. Data only fit, rather than demonstrated, lymph node origin of most tumor T cells. Tumor TCR diversity was below lymph nodes but above nontumor tissue. Most tumor T cells seemingly derive from lymph node, then expand in tumor.

TCRdb recomputed calls from the multiplex PCR reads with MiXCR, one row per CDR3 protein. The sample lists about 180,000 distinct CDR3 sequences; around a third were seen once. Samples came from axillary lymph nodes draining the breast cancer. Germline assignment: CDR1 LNHDA and CDR2 SQIVND (reference sequence). The CDR3 is 17 residues long. Between the trimmed V and J ends, which lost 10 bases and 0 bases, there was a span of 24 bases. This clonotype has ten or more counts. Its target is unknown. The clonotype originates from a female donor with breast cancer. Some clones in this sample may be carry-over from other donors' samples. The sequencing sample was made of axillary lymph node tissue. This chain connects TRBV19 to TRBJ1-2; weak D call: TRBD1 (6 bases). The CDR3 sequence: CATWDTRSSPANYGYTF. CDR3 in DNA: TGTGCCACCTGGGACACGCGATCTTCCCCAGCTAACTATGGCTACACCTTC. Supplemented by reference TRBV19 and TRBJ1-2, the full variable domain reads DGGITQSPKYLFRKEGQNVTLSCEQNLNHDAMYWYRQDPGQGLRLIYYSQIVNDFQKGDIAEGYSVSREKKESFPLTVTSAQKNPTAFYLCATWDTRSSPANYGYTFGSGTRLTVV.